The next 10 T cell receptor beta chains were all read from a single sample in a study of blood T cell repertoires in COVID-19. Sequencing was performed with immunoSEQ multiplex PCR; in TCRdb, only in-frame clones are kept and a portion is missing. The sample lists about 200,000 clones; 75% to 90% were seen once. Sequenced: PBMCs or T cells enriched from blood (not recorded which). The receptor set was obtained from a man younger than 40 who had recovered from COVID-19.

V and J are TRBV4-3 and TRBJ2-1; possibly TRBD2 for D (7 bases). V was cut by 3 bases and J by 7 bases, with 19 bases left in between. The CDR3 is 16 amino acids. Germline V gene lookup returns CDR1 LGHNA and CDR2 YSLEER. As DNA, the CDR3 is TGCGCCAGCAGCCACGGTAGGGGGGGGCCCTGGAATGAGCAGTTCTTC. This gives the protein CASSHGRGGPWNEQFF.

The CDR3 DNA is TGCGCCAGCAGCCAAGATTTCAGGGGCTCCTACAATGAGCAGTTCTTC. It codes for CASSQDFRGSYNEQFF. V usage is TRBV4-3 and J usage is TRBJ2-1; D perhaps matches TRBD1 (6 bases). CDR3 size: 16 residues. Germline V CDR1 and CDR2: LGHNA, YSLEER. Trimming removed 0 bases from V and 0 bases from J, with 9 bases in between.

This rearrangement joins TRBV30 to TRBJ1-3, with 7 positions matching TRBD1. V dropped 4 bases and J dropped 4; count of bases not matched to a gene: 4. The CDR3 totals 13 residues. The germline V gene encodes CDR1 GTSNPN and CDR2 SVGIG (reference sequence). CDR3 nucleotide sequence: TGTGCCTGGAATACAGGGGAAGGAAACACCATATATTTT. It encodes CAWNTGEGNTIYF.

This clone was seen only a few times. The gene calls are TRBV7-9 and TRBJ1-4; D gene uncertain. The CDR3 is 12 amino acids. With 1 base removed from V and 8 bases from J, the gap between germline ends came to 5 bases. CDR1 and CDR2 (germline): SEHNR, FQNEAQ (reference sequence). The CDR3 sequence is CASSLGGEKLFF. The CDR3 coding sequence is TGTGCCAGCAGCTTAGGAGGGGAAAAACTGTTTTTT.

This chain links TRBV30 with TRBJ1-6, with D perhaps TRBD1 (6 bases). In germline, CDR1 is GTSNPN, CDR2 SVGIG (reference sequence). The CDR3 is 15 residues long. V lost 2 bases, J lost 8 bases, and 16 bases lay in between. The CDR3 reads CAWSSLRGVDSPLHF. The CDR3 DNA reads TGTGCCTGGAGTTCTCTCAGGGGTGTAGATTCACCCCTCCACTTT.

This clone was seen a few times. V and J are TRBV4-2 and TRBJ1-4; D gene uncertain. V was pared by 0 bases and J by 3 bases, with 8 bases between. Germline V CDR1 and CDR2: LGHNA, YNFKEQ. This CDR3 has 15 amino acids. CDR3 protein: CASSQDYGANEKLFF. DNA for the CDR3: TGTGCCAGCAGCCAAGACTACGGGGCTAATGAAAAACTGTTTTTT.

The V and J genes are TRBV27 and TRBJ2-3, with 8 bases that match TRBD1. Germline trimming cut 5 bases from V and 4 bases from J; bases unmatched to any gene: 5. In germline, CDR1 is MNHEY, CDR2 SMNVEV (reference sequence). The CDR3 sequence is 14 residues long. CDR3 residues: CASSIKTGADTQYF. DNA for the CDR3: TGTGCCAGCAGTATAAAGACAGGGGCAGATACGCAGTATTTT.

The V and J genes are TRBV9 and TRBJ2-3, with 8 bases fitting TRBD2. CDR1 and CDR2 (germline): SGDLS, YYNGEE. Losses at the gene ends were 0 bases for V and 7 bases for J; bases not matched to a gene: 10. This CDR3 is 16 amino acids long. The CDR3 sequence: CASSVGLREARNTQYF. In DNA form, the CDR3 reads TGTGCCAGCAGCGTAGGTTTGCGGGAGGCCCGGAATACGCAGTATTTT.

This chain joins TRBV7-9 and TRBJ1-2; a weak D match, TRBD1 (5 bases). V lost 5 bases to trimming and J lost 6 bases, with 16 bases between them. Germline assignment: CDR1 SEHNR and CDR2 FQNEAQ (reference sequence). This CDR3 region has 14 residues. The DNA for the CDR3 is TGTGCCAGCAGCCTCTCTGGGGGGGATAATGGCTACACCTTC. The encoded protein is CASSLSGGDNGYTF.

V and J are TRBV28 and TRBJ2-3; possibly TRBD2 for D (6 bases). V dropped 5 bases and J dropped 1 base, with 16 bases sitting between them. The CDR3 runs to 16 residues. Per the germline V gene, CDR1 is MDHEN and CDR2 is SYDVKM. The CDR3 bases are TGTGCCAGCAGTACGGAATGGGAGGACGGCACAGATACGCAGTATTTT. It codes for CASSTEWEDGTDTQYF.